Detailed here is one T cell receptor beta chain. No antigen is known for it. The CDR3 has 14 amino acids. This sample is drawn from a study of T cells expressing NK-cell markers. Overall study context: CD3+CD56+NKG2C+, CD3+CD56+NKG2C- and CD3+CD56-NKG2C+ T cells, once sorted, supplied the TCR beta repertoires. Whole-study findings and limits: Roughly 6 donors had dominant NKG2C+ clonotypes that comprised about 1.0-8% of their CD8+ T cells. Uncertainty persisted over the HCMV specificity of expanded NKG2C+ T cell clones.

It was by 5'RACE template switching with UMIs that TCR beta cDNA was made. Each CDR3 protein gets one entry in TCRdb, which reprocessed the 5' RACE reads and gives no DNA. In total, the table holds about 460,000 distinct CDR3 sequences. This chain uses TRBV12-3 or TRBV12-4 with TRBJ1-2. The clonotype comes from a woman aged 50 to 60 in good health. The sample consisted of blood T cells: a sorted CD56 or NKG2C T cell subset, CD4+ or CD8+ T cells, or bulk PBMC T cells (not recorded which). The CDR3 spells CASSTRLEGYGYTF.